The 29 T cell receptor beta chains in this list originate from one sample, sequenced in a study of technical replicates of blood from several donors. TCRdb keeps only in-frame clones here, not all; method: immunoSEQ multiplex PCR. The data contain approximately 100,000 clones, around 96% of them seen just once; the ten biggest clones take up 0.2% to 0.25%. Sequencing was performed on T cells isolated from PBMCs. All receptors come from a human donor in good health.

The J gene is TRBJ2-3, the V gene TRBV10-3; 7 bases line up with TRBD1. The CDR3 is made up of 15 amino acids. From germline, CDR1 is ENHRY and CDR2 SYGVKD. The V and J ends lost 2 bases and 2 bases, in that order; junction bases with no gene match: 4. CDR3 sequence: CAISEGQADTDTQYF. As DNA, the CDR3 is TGTGCCATCAGTGAGGGACAGGCCGACACAGATACGCAGTATTTT.

The V and J genes are TRBV19 and TRBJ2-7; tentatively, D is TRBD1 (6 bases). There are 13 residues in the CDR3. Trimming removed 3 bases at V and 3 bases at J, with 9 bases between. Germline V lookup: CDR1 LNHDA, CDR2 SQIVND (reference sequence). Here the CDR3 DNA reads TGTGCCAGTAGTATCGCAGGGGACTACGAGCAGTACTTC. Translated: CASSIAGDYEQYF. Variable domain in full (rest from reference TRBV19 and TRBJ2-7): DGGITQSPKYLFRKEGQNVTLSCEQNLNHDAMYWYRQDPGQGLRLIYYSQIVNDFQKGDIAEGYSVSREKKESFPLTVTSAQKNPTAFYLCASSIAGDYEQYFGPGTRLTVT.

V and J are TRBV5-4 and TRBJ1-2; D not resolved. The V gene's germline CDR1 is SGHNT and CDR2 YYREEE (reference sequence). With 2 bases removed from V and 2 bases from J, the gap between germline ends came to 7 bases. The CDR3 is 13 amino acids. The CDR3 loop reads CASSFPENYGYTF. In DNA, the CDR3 is TGTGCCAGCAGCTTCCCGGAGAACTATGGCTACACCTTC.

The rearrangement joins TRBV10-3 to TRBJ2-7; 8 bases line up with TRBD2. Per the germline V gene, CDR1 is ENHRY and CDR2 is SYGVKD. This CDR3 comprises 12 residues. V lost 8 bases and J lost 6; bases outside the gene matches: 6. CDR3 loop: CAIGEGLGEQYF. The CDR3 DNA reads TGTGCCATCGGGGAGGGACTAGGCGAGCAGTACTTC.

This chain uses TRBV7-9 with TRBJ2-1; 9 bases agree with TRBD2. The trim removed 5 bases at V and 5 bases at J, leaving 10 bases unmatched. This CDR3 region has 16 residues. Germline CDR1 SEHNR, CDR2 FQNEAQ (reference sequence). As DNA, the CDR3 is TGTGCCAGCAGCCTCCGTAGCGGGGGTTATAACAATGAGCAGTTCTTC. This gives the protein CASSLRSGGYNNEQFF. The variable domain in full, completed from reference TRBV7-9 and TRBJ2-1, reads DTGVSQNPRHKITKRGQNVTFRCDPISEHNRLYWYRQTLGQGPEFLTYFQNEAQLEKSRLLSDRFSAERPKGSFSTLEIQRTEQGDSAMYLCASSLRSGGYNNEQFFGPGTRLTVL.

This sequence joins TRBV10-3 and TRBJ1-2, with 8 bases identical to TRBD1. The ends lost 6 bases at V and 4 bases at J; junction bases unmatched: 10. Looked up from germline, CDR1 is ENHRY and CDR2 is SYGVKD. The CDR3 length is 15 residues. The CDR3 bases are TGTGCCATCAGGGAACAGGGGGAGGCCATCTATGGCTACACCTTC. Its protein is CAIREQGEAIYGYTF.

The CDR3 spells CSAAPASGERHASTDTQYF. CDR3 coding DNA: TGTTCAGCAGCCCCGGCTAGCGGGGAGCGTCACGCTAGCACAGATACGCAGTATTTT. The chain carries TRBV5-4 and TRBJ2-3, with 9 nucleotides matching TRBD2. Looked up from germline, CDR1 is SGHNT and CDR2 is YYREEE (reference sequence). CDR3 length: 19 amino acids.

The CDR3 DNA sequence: TGTGCCAGCAGCCAGTCTTGGTTTAGGGGACAGGGGGTAGCTTTCTTT. It specifies CASSQSWFRGQGVAFF. The rearrangement links TRBV14 to TRBJ1-1, with 11 bases identical to TRBD1. The CDR3 is 16 amino acids. Germline V lookup: CDR1 SGHDN, CDR2 FVKESK. Trimming at V came to 3 bases and at J to 10 bases, leaving 13 bases not matched to a gene.

This chain uses TRBV7-6 with TRBJ2-2, with 8 bases lining up with TRBD2. Germline V lookup: CDR1 SGHVS, CDR2 FNYEAQ. The ends lost 4 bases at V and 4 bases at J; junction bases unmatched: 17. The CDR3 sequence is 19 residues long. The chain's CDR3 is CASSSRGGGSRLSTGELFF. In DNA, the CDR3 is TGTGCCAGCAGCTCCCGGGGGGGCGGTAGTCGGCTGAGCACCGGGGAGCTGTTTTTT. The variable domain in full, with the rest retrieved from reference TRBV7-6 and TRBJ2-2, is GAGVSQSPRYKVTKRGQDVALRCDPISGHVSLYWYRQALGQGPEFLTYFNYEAQQDKSGLPNDRFSAERPEGSISTLTIQRTEQRDSAMYRCASSSRGGGSRLSTGELFFGEGSRLTVL.

This chain uses TRBV28 with TRBJ1-5, with D perhaps TRBD1 (5 bases). This CDR3 has 16 amino acids. The V and J ends lost 3 bases and 5 bases respectively, with 17 bases between them. Germline-derived CDR1 and CDR2 are MDHEN and SYDVKM. The CDR3 DNA is TGTGCCAGCAGTTTGTCTTCAGGGCTTGCGTATCAGCCCCAGCATTTT. Its translation is CASSLSSGLAYQPQHF.

CDR3 sequence: CASSVYDNLMGDEQFF. CDR3 in DNA: TGTGCCAGCAGCGTATACGACAATTTGATGGGCGATGAGCAGTTCTTC. The chain has TRBV9 and TRBJ2-1; D is undetermined. The CDR3 contains 16 residues. The V and J ends lost 1 base and 8 bases respectively, with 19 bases between them. Germline V gives CDR1 SGDLS, CDR2 YYNGEE.

The chain is built from TRBV6-5 and TRBJ1-2, with no clear D. Germline V lookup: CDR1 MNHEY, CDR2 SVGAGI. With 2 bases removed from V and 5 bases from J, the gap between germline ends came to 9 bases. This CDR3 is 13 amino acids long. The CDR3, as DNA: TGTGCCAGCAGTTACGGCAGAGGATATGGCTACACCTTC. Translation: CASSYGRGYGYTF.

CDR3 protein: CASSHDTYGYTF. Here the CDR3 DNA reads TGTGCCAGTAGTCACGACACATATGGCTACACCTTC. V and J are TRBV19 and TRBJ1-2, with D hard to call. This CDR3 contains 12 residues. V was cut by 5 bases and J by 5 bases, with 9 bases left in between. Germline V CDR1 and CDR2: LNHDA, SQIVND (reference sequence).

The DNA for the CDR3 is TGTGCCAGCAGCGGCTCCAACGAGGACAGGGACCTATCACCCCTCCACTTT. Its protein is CASSGSNEDRDLSPLHF. The chain links TRBV9 to TRBJ1-6, with 8 bases matching TRBD1. CDR3 size: 17 residues. CDR1 SGDLS and CDR2 YYNGEE come from the germline V gene. Germline trimming cut 3 bases from V and 10 bases from J; bases unmatched to any gene: 15.

The chain combines TRBV29-1 with TRBJ1-4; no firm D call. The germline V gene has CDR1 SQVTM and CDR2 ANQGSEA. The CDR3 runs 12 residues. V was trimmed by 5 bases and J by 4 bases, leaving 8 bases between them. Here the CDR3 DNA reads TGCAGCGTTCGTGCAGTTAATGAAAAACTGTTTTTT. It specifies CSVRAVNEKLFF.

The V and J genes are TRBV18 and TRBJ2-3, with a weak D call TRBD1 (6 bases). V lost 2 bases and J lost 6, with 12 bases in between. From germline, CDR1 is KGHSH and CDR2 LQKENI. The length of the CDR3 is 14 residues. CDR3 amino acids: CASSPNRAVDTQYF. For the CDR3, the DNA is TGTGCCAGCTCACCAAACAGGGCGGTTGATACGCAGTATTTT.

CDR3 coding DNA: TGTGCCAGTTGGAGGGACACCGGGGAGCTGTTTTTT. Translation gives CASWRDTGELFF. This chain uses TRBV19 with TRBJ2-2, with D perhaps TRBD2 (6 bases). The CDR3 runs 12 residues. Deletions cut 8 bases from V and 3 bases from J, with 7 bases between. Germline CDR1 and CDR2: LNHDA and SQIVND (reference sequence). Full variable domain (missing parts from reference TRBV19 and TRBJ2-2): DGGITQSPKYLFRKEGQNVTLSCEQNLNHDAMYWYRQDPGQGLRLIYYSQIVNDFQKGDIAEGYSVSREKKESFPLTVTSAQKNPTAFYLCASWRDTGELFFGEGSRLTVL.

The chain couples TRBV10-3 to TRBJ2-2; D is possibly TRBD1 (6 bases). The CDR3 runs 15 residues. CDR1 is ENHRY and CDR2 is SYGVKD in the germline V gene. Trimming took off 0 bases at V and 9 bases at J, with 14 bases between the two ends. CDR3 nucleotides: TGTGCCATCAGTGAGTCTCTCGCCAGGGGCAGGGAGCTGTTTTTT. The encoded protein is CAISESLARGRELFF.

V is TRBV4-1 and J is TRBJ2-7, with 9 positions matching TRBD1. The V and J ends lost 4 bases and 3 bases, in that order; junction bases with no gene match: 10. Germline CDR1 MGHRA, CDR2 YSYEKL. This CDR3 contains 16 residues. The CDR3 region has the DNA TGCGCCAGCAGCCCAGAACCGGGACAGGGTAGCTACGAGCAGTACTTC. This sequence encodes CASSPEPGQGSYEQYF.

The rearrangement uses TRBV11-2 and TRBJ1-1; the D gene is possibly TRBD1 (5 bases). The V end lost 5 bases, the J end lost 11 bases, and 30 bases lay between the germline ends. The CDR3 sequence is 17 residues long. Per the germline V gene, CDR1 is SGHAT and CDR2 is FQNNGV. The DNA for the CDR3 is TGTGCCAGCAGCCGCGGGGGGGGGATTAGGAGTGAAAGTGGGGCTTTCTTT. Amino acids: CASSRGGGIRSESGAFF. The complete variable domain, with remaining parts taken from reference TRBV11-2 and TRBJ1-1, reads EAGVAQSPRYKIIEKRQSVAFWCNPISGHATLYWYQQILGQGPKLLIQFQNNGVVDDSQLPKDRFSAERLKGVDSTLKIQPAKLEDSAVYLCASSRGGGIRSESGAFFGQGTRLTVV.

This chain connects TRBV7-9 to TRBJ2-7, with D possibly matching TRBD1 (5 bases). V lost 1 base and J lost 3, with 10 bases in between. Germline loops: CDR1 SEHNR, CDR2 FQNEAQ (reference sequence). The CDR3 has 14 residues. Here the CDR3 reads CASSLESGFYEQYF. DNA for the CDR3: TGTGCCAGCAGCTTAGAGTCAGGGTTCTACGAGCAGTACTTC.

This clone was seen more than once but under ten times. The chain has TRBV7-9 and TRBJ1-1; possible D gene TRBD1, 5 bases. The V end was cut by 5 bases, the J end by 4 bases, with 11 bases between. The CDR3 runs 13 residues. Germline V gene sequence: CDR1 SEHNR, CDR2 FQNEAQ (reference sequence). CDR3 DNA: TGTGCCAGCAGCCCAATGGGGGGCACTGAAGCTTTCTTT. Translating it yields CASSPMGGTEAFF.

The chain recombines TRBV2 with TRBJ2-2, with 10 bases identical to TRBD1. CDR1 is SNHLY and CDR2 is FYNNEI in the germline V gene. The CDR3 runs 14 residues. Losses at the gene ends were 10 bases for V and 7 bases for J; bases not matched to a gene: 9. The CDR3 nucleotides read TGTGCCAATGGACAGGGGGTCAGTGGCGGGGAGCTGTTTTTT. It codes for CANGQGVSGGELFF.

The rearrangement joins TRBV4-1 to TRBJ1-1; no clear D. The V and J ends lost 5 bases and 1 base respectively, with 20 bases between them. In germline, CDR1 is MGHRA, CDR2 YSYEKL. The length of the CDR3 is 17 residues. In DNA, the CDR3 is TGCGCCAGCAGCTATGGGGTATGGACGGGAAAGAACACTGAAGCTTTCTTT. The encoded protein is CASSYGVWTGKNTEAFF.

V gene TRBV28 combines with J gene TRBJ2-2; 9 nucleotides align to TRBD2. The CDR3 contains 18 residues. V shed 2 bases, J shed 4 bases, and the junction held 11 bases outside the gene matches. CDR1 and CDR2 (germline): MDHEN, SYDVKM. In DNA, the CDR3 is TGTGCCAGCAGTTTAATGGCGGGAGGGCCGTTTAGCACCGGGGAGCTGTTTTTT. Amino acids: CASSLMAGGPFSTGELFF.

The chain carries TRBV5-4 and TRBJ2-3; D perhaps matches TRBD2 (5 bases). The length of the CDR3 is 16 residues. Trimming pared 3 bases from V and 1 base from J, leaving 15 bases between. Germline CDR1 is SGHNT and CDR2 is YYREEE (reference sequence). CDR3 loop: CASSSGERYRTDTQYF. CDR3 DNA sequence: TGTGCCAGCAGCTCTGGGGAGCGGTACCGCACAGATACGCAGTATTTT.

The chain recombines TRBV5-1 with TRBJ2-3; tentatively, D is TRBD2 (6 bases). Trimming shortened V by 1 base and J by 2 bases, and 11 bases separated the two germline ends. Germline V CDR1 and CDR2: SGHRS, YFSETQ. The CDR3 spans 15 residues. This CDR3 is CASSLFAGPTDTQYF. For the CDR3, the DNA is TGCGCCAGCAGCTTGTTCGCGGGGCCCACAGATACGCAGTATTTT.

The genes are TRBV7-6 and TRBJ2-1, with 7 bases lining up with TRBD2. After removal of 4 bases from V and 10 bases from J, the junction contained 4 bases not matched to a gene. Germline V gene lookup returns CDR1 SGHVS and CDR2 FNYEAQ. The CDR3 contains 12 residues. The CDR3 protein is CASSSAGEEQFF. The CDR3 DNA follows: TGTGCCAGCAGCTCGGCGGGGGAAGAGCAGTTCTTC.

This clone was found once. The chain is built from TRBV27 and TRBJ1-1, with 8 bases lining up with TRBD1. Losses at the gene ends were 3 bases for V and 0 bases for J; bases not matched to a gene: 6. There are 16 residues in the CDR3. Per the germline V gene, CDR1 is MNHEY and CDR2 is SMNVEV (reference sequence). The CDR3 DNA follows: TGTGCCAGCAGTTTGTCCGGACAGGGACTGAACACTGAAGCTTTCTTT. Its translation is CASSLSGQGLNTEAFF.